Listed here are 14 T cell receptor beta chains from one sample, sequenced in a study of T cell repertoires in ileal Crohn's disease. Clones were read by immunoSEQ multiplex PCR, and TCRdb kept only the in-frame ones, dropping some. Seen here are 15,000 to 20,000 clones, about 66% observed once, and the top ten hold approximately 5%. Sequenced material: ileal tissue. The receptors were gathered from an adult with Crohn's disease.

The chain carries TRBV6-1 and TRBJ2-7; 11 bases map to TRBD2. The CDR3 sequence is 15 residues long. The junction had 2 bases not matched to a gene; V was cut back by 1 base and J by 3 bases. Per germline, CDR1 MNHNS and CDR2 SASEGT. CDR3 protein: CASSEETSGGYEQYF. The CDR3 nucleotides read TGTGCCAGCAGTGAAGAAACTAGCGGGGGCTACGAGCAGTACTTC.

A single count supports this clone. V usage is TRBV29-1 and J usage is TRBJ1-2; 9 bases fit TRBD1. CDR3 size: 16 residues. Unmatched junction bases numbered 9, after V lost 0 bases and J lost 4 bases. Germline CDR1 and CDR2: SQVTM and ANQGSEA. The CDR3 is CSVEDLQGARGYGYTF. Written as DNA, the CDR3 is TGCAGCGTTGAAGATTTACAGGGGGCGCGGGGCTATGGCTACACCTTC.

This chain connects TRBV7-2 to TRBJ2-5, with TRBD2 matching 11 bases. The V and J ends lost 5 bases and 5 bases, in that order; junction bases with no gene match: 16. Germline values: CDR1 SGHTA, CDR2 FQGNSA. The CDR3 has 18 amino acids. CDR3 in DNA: TGTGCCAGCAGCCCTTTTAGAGGACTAGCGGGCTTCTATGAGACCCAGTACTTC. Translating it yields CASSPFRGLAGFYETQYF.

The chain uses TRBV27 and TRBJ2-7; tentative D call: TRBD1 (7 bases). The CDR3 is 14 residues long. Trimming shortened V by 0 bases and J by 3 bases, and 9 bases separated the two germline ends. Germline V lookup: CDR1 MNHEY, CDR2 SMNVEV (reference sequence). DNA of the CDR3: TGTGCCAGCAGTTTATCGCGGGACAGCTACGAGCAGTACTTC. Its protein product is CASSLSRDSYEQYF.

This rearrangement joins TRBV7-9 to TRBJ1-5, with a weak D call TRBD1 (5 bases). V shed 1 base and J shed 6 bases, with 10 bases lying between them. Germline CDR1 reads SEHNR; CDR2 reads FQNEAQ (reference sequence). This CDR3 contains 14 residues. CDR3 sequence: CASSLGGDGQPQHF. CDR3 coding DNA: TGTGCCAGCAGCTTAGGGGGGGACGGTCAGCCCCAGCATTTT.

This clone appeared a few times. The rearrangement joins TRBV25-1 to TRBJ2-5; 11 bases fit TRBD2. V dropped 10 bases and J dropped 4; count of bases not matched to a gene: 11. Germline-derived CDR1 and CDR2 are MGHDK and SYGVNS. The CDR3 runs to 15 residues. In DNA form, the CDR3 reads TGTGCCACCGCACGGGGGCTAGCGGGAGGAGAGACCCAGTACTTC. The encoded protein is CATARGLAGGETQYF.

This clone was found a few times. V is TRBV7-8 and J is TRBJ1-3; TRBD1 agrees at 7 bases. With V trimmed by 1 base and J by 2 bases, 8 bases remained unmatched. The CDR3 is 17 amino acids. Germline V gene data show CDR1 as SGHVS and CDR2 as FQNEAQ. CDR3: CASSLVGTVGAGNTIYF. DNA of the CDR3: TGTGCCAGCAGCTTAGTTGGGACAGTGGGCGCTGGAAACACCATATATTTT.

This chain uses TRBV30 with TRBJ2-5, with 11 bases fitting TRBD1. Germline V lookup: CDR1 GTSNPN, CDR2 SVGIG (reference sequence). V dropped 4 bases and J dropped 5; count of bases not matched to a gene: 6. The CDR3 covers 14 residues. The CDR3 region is CAWNSGTGGETQYF. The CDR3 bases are TGTGCCTGGAACTCGGGGACAGGGGGGGAGACCCAGTACTTC.

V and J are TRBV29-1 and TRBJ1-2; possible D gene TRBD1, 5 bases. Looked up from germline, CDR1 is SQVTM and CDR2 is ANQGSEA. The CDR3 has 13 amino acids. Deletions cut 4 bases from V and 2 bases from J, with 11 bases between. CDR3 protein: CSVGQRFNYGYTF. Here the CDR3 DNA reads TGCAGCGTTGGACAGCGTTTCAACTATGGCTACACCTTC.

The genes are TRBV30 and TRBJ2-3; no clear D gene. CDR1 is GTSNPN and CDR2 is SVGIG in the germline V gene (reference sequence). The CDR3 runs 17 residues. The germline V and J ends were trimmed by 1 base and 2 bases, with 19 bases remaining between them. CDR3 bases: TGTGCCTGGAGTGCCGTTACTACCTACCGGTACACAGATACGCAGTATTTT. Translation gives CAWSAVTTYRYTDTQYF.

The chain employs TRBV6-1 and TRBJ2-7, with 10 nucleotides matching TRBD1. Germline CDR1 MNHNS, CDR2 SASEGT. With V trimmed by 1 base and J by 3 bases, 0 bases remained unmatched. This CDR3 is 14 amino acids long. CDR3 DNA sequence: TGTGCCAGCAGTGAAGGGACAGGGGGCTACGAGCAGTACTTC. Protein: CASSEGTGGYEQYF.

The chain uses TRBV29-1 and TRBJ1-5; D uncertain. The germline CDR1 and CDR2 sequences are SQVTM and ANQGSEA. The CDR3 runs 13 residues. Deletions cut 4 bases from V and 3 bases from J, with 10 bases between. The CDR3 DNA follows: TGCAGCGTTGCGGAACAGAACAATCAGCCCCAGCATTTT. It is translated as CSVAEQNNQPQHF.

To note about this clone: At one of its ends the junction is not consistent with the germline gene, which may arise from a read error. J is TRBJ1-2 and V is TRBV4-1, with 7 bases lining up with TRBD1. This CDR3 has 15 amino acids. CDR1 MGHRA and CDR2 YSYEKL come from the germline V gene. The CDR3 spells CAGSNPGTELYGYTF. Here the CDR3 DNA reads TGCGCCGGCAGCAACCCCGGGACAGAGCTATATGGCTACACCTTC.

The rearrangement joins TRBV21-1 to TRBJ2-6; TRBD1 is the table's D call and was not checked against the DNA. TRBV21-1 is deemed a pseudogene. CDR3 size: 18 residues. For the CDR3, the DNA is TGTGCCAGCGGAAGAAGGAGACAGCAGAGCTCTGGGGCCAACGTCCTGACTTTC. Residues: CASGRRRQQSSGANVLTF.